A selection of T cell receptor beta chains follows, all from one sample in a study of blood T cell repertoires in COVID-19. Some clones are missing from TCRdb's copy, which holds only in-frame ones; the method was immunoSEQ multiplex PCR. In the table there are hundreds of thousands of clones, around 87% of which are singletons. The sample comprised PBMCs or T cells enriched from blood (not recorded which). Every receptor here comes from a woman between 45 and 60 years old who had recovered from COVID-19. The CDR3 runs from the conserved cysteine through the conserved F or W. A D gene is named only where the DNA matches it firmly. Size is omitted from some rows. Given values are once, few, many or a class for expanded clones.

CDR3: CASSQDKGQPQHF
DNA: TGCGCCAGCAGCCAAGATAAGGGGCAGCCCCAGCATTTT
length: 13
D: NA
V: TRBV4-1
J: TRBJ1-5
size: NA

CDR3: CSVEEGAGTEAFF
DNA: TGCAGCGTTGAAGAGGGGGCTGGTACTGAAGCTTTCTTT
length: 13
D: NA
V: TRBV29-1
J: TRBJ1-1
size: NA

CDR3: CASSLRTGDTEAFF
DNA: TGTGCCAGCAGCCTCAGGACAGGGGACACTGAAGCTTTCTTT
length: 14
D: TRBD1
V: TRBV11-1
J: TRBJ1-1
size: NA

CDR3: CASRRVGQDYGYTF
DNA: TGTGCCAGTAGGAGAGTGGGGCAGGACTATGGCTACACCTTC
length: 14
D: NA
V: TRBV6-5
J: TRBJ1-2
size: NA

CDR3: CASSLAAQSYGYTF
DNA: TGTGCCAGCAGCCTAGCCGCACAAAGCTATGGCTACACCTTC
length: 14
D: NA
V: TRBV9
J: TRBJ1-2
size: once

CDR3: CASSLAGGRNEQFF
DNA: TGTGCCAGCAGTCTAGCGGGAGGCCGGAATGAGCAGTTCTTC
length: 14
D: TRBD2
V: TRBV6-4
J: TRBJ2-1
size: NA

CDR3: CASSAAYEQYF
DNA: TGTGCCAGCAGCGCGGCCTACGAGCAGTACTTC
length: 11
D: NA
V: TRBV3-1/TRBV3-2
J: TRBJ2-7
size: NA

CDR3: CASSPPSSGTDNEQFF
DNA: TGTGCCAGCTCACCACCGTCTAGCGGGACCGATAATGAGCAGTTCTTC
length: 16
D: TRBD2
V: TRBV18
J: TRBJ2-1
size: NA

CDR3: CSVEEQYKGNSGNTIYF
DNA: TGCAGCGTTGAAGAGCAATACAAGGGGAACTCTGGAAACACCATATATTTT
length: 17
D: NA
V: TRBV29-1
J: TRBJ1-3
size: NA

CDR3: CASSLTTGYGYTF
DNA: TGTGCCAGCAGCCTCACGACAGGGTATGGCTACACCTTC
length: 13
D: TRBD1
V: TRBV3-1/TRBV3-2
J: TRBJ1-2
size: once

CDR3: CAWSVGGAYEQYF
DNA: TGTGCCTGGAGTGTAGGGGGGGCCTACGAGCAGTACTTC
length: 13
D: NA
V: TRBV30
J: TRBJ2-7
size: NA

CDR3: CASSEGGSTEAFF
DNA: TGTGCCAGCTCAGAAGGGGGCAGCACTGAAGCTTTCTTT
length: 13
D: TRBD1
V: TRBV18
J: TRBJ1-1
size: NA

CDR3: CASSQDPLWVAGPTNEQFF
DNA: TGTGCCAGCAGCCAAGATCCCCTATGGGTGGCGGGACCTACCAATGAGCAGTTCTTC
length: 19
D: NA
V: TRBV3-1/TRBV3-2
J: TRBJ2-1
size: NA

CDR3: CASSLNAGNYGYTF
DNA: TGTGCCAGCAGCTTAAACGCAGGGAACTATGGCTACACCTTC
length: 14
D: NA
V: TRBV11-2
J: TRBJ1-2
size: NA

CDR3: CASSQVTVRHPGNTIYF
DNA: TGCGCCAGCAGCCAAGTAACAGTTCGGCACCCTGGAAACACCATATATTTT
length: 17
D: NA
V: TRBV4-1
J: TRBJ1-3
size: NA

CDR3: CASSVAYRGDTQYF
DNA: TGTGCCAGCAGCGTAGCTTACAGGGGAGATACGCAGTATTTT
length: 14
D: TRBD1
V: TRBV9
J: TRBJ2-3
size: many

CDR3: CASCLNEQFF
DNA: TGTGCCAGCTGTCTCAATGAGCAGTTCTTC
length: 10
D: NA
V: TRBV2
J: TRBJ2-1
size: NA

CDR3: CASRGAPYEQYF
DNA: TGTGCCAGCAGGGGAGCACCCTACGAGCAGTACTTC
length: 12
D: NA
V: TRBV6-5
J: TRBJ2-7
size: NA

CDR3: CASSPHSSGSYEQYF
DNA: TGTGCCAGCAGCCCCCATTCGAGCGGGAGCTACGAGCAGTACTTC
length: 15
D: TRBD2
V: TRBV5-4
J: TRBJ2-7
size: few

CDR3: CASGSGQGGYNEQFF
DNA: TGTGCTAGTGGTTCCGGACAGGGGGGATACAATGAGCAGTTCTTC
length: 15
D: TRBD1
V: TRBV12-5
J: TRBJ2-1
size: NA

CDR3: CAWTNRGLLNTEAFF
DNA: TGTGCCTGGACTAACAGGGGGCTATTGAACACTGAAGCTTTCTTT
length: 15
D: TRBD1
V: TRBV30
J: TRBJ1-1
size: NA

CDR3: CASSQDSGTGAPYNSPLHF
DNA: TGTGCCAGCAGCCAAGATAGCGGGACAGGGGCACCTTATAATTCACCCCTCCACTTT
length: 19
D: TRBD1
V: TRBV14
J: TRBJ1-6
size: NA

CDR3: CASSLGPASGTRSNIQYF
DNA: TGTGCCAGCAGCTTGGGTCCAGCTAGCGGGACACGATCAAACATTCAGTACTTC
length: 18
D: TRBD2
V: TRBV5-5
J: TRBJ2-4
size: NA

CDR3: CASSDGITYEQYF
DNA: TGTGCCAGCAGTGACGGGATAACCTACGAGCAGTACTTC
length: 13
D: NA
V: TRBV27
J: TRBJ2-7
size: NA

CDR3: CASSTGTGIKQFF
DNA: TGTGCCAGCAGCACCGGGACAGGAATAAAGCAGTTCTTC
length: 13
D: TRBD1
V: TRBV7-9
J: TRBJ2-1
size: NA

CDR3: CASSTDRETDTQYF
DNA: TGTGCCAGCAGTACGGACAGGGAGACAGATACGCAGTATTTT
length: 14
D: TRBD1
V: TRBV2
J: TRBJ2-3
size: NA

CDR3: CASSFRGQGPSYEQYF
DNA: TGTGCCAGCAGTTTTCGGGGACAGGGACCTTCCTACGAGCAGTACTTC
length: 16
D: TRBD1
V: TRBV28
J: TRBJ2-7
size: once

CDR3: CASSFGQGGSPLHF
DNA: TGTGCCAGCAGCTTCGGACAGGGAGGATCACCCCTCCACTTT
length: 14
D: TRBD1
V: TRBV5-6
J: TRBJ1-6
size: once

CDR3: CASRGGESNYGYTF
DNA: TGTGCCAGCAGGGGGGGGGAATCTAACTATGGCTACACCTTC
length: 14
D: NA
V: TRBV2
J: TRBJ1-2
size: NA

CDR3: CASRRVASTDTQYF
DNA: TGCGCCAGCAGGAGGGTGGCAAGCACAGATACGCAGTATTTT
length: 14
D: NA
V: TRBV5-1
J: TRBJ2-3
size: NA

CDR3: CASRLAGGFYEQYF
DNA: TGTGCCAGCAGGTTAGCGGGAGGGTTTTACGAGCAGTACTTC
length: 14
D: TRBD2
V: TRBV6-5
J: TRBJ2-7
size: NA

CDR3: CASSPPGTGRDQPQHF
DNA: TGTGCCAGCTCACCACCGGGCACAGGGCGGGATCAGCCCCAGCATTTT
length: 16
D: NA
V: TRBV18
J: TRBJ1-5
size: few

CDR3: CASSIGAGAGYEQYF
DNA: TGTGCCAGTAGTATCGGGGCAGGGGCCGGTTACGAGCAGTACTTC
length: 15
D: NA
V: TRBV19
J: TRBJ2-7
size: NA

CDR3: CASSWGGSQPQHF
DNA: TGTGCCAGCAGCTGGGGGGGGAGCCAGCCCCAGCATTTT
length: 13
D: NA
V: TRBV11-2
J: TRBJ1-5
size: NA

CDR3: CASSLEAGTGAYEQYF
DNA: TGTGCCAGCAGCTTAGAGGCCGGGACAGGGGCCTACGAGCAGTACTTC
length: 16
D: TRBD1
V: TRBV7-6
J: TRBJ2-7
size: NA

CDR3: CASSYRGNYTF
DNA: TGTGCCAGCAGTTACAGGGGGAACTACACCTTC
length: 11
D: TRBD1
V: TRBV12-3/TRBV12-4
J: TRBJ1-2
size: NA

CDR3: CASSFIPRQGDYGYTF
DNA: TGTGCCAGCAGTTTTATTCCCCGACAGGGGGATTATGGCTACACCTTC
length: 16
D: TRBD1
V: TRBV28
J: TRBJ1-2
size: NA

CDR3: CASSQRNRGSYEQYF
DNA: TGTGCCAGCAGCCAAAGAAATCGGGGATCCTACGAGCAGTACTTC
length: 15
D: NA
V: TRBV14
J: TRBJ2-7
size: NA

CDR3: CASSTPGFEAFF
DNA: TGTGCCAGCAGTACCCCGGGGTTTGAAGCTTTCTTT
length: 12
D: NA
V: TRBV28
J: TRBJ1-1
size: NA

CDR3: CASSEVKTGFTGELFF
DNA: TGTGCCAGTAGTGAAGTGAAAACAGGGTTTACCGGGGAGCTGTTTTTT
length: 16
D: NA
V: TRBV19
J: TRBJ2-2
size: few

CDR3: CASSQSIRGRTSGSINFYEQYF
DNA: TGCGCCAGCAGCCAAAGTATCAGGGGGCGGACTAGCGGGAGTATTAATTTCTACGAGCAGTACTTC
length: 22
D: TRBD2
V: TRBV4-1
J: TRBJ2-7
size: NA

CDR3: CSVDGTGRGYTF
DNA: TGCAGCGTTGATGGGACAGGGAGAGGCTACACCTTC
length: 12
D: TRBD1
V: TRBV29-1
J: TRBJ1-2
size: NA

CDR3: CASSITGQGTYEQFF
DNA: TGTGCCAGCAGCATCACGGGACAGGGTACATATGAGCAGTTCTTC
length: 15
D: TRBD1
V: TRBV7-2
J: TRBJ2-1
size: NA

CDR3: CASSVSEPGLAVYNEQFF
DNA: TGTGCCAGCAGCGTAAGTGAGCCGGGACTAGCGGTCTACAATGAGCAGTTCTTC
length: 18
D: TRBD2
V: TRBV9
J: TRBJ2-1
size: NA

CDR3: CATRSGLTGPVNVLTF
DNA: TGCGCTACTAGGTCAGGATTAACAGGGCCCGTCAACGTCCTGACTTTC
length: 16
D: NA
V: TRBV5-1
J: TRBJ2-6
size: NA

CDR3: CAITQGNYGYTF
DNA: TGTGCCATCACCCAGGGGAACTATGGCTACACCTTC
length: 12
D: NA
V: TRBV10-3
J: TRBJ1-2
size: NA